The following is a T cell receptor beta chain sequence with its context. Its target is unknown. The data derive from a study of CD8 T cells in ankylosing spondylitis. CDR3 size: 18 residues. The V gene end was trimmed by 4 bases and the J gene end by 3 bases; junction bases not matched to a gene: 10. Per the germline V gene, CDR1 is SGHAT and CDR2 is FQNNGV. Study outcomes and limitations: A TCR beta motif of seven or eight highly homologous variants appeared characteristic of ankylosing spondylitis blood.

Quantitative 5'-RACE with molecular barcodes produced the TCR beta libraries. TCRdb ran MiXCR on the 5' RACE reads and lists one entry per CDR3 protein. Among 700,000 to 1,000,000 distinct CDR3 sequences listed, 10% to 15% were seen once. Sequencing was performed on blood, either unsorted or a sorted T cell fraction (not recorded which). The V and J genes are TRBV11-2 and TRBJ2-1, with 12 positions matching TRBD2. This clonotype originated in a male donor with ankylosing spondylitis. CDR3 loop: CASSSTSTLAGGYNEQFF. In DNA form, the CDR3 reads TGTGCCAGCAGCTCGACGTCGACACTAGCGGGAGGCTACAATGAGCAGTTCTTC.